The 27 T cell receptor beta chains reported below all come from one sample, sequenced in a study of cytomegalovirus exposure and HLA in healthy donors. A multiplex PCR was run with 60 Vbeta primers and 13 Jbeta primers. Clones were sequenced by immunoSEQ multiplex PCR, and TCRdb holds only the in-frame ones, with some missing. This sample carries over 100,000 clones, 70% to 85% of them seen once, and the ten largest clones take approximately 1.5%. The sample taken for sequencing was PBMCs. These receptors originate from a female donor in good health and CMV-seronegative.

The chain joins TRBV27 to TRBJ1-6, with a possible D match to TRBD1 (6 bases). V lost 3 bases to trimming and J lost 7 bases, with 16 bases between them. Germline assignment: CDR1 MNHEY and CDR2 SMNVEV (reference sequence). The CDR3 is 16 residues long. CDR3 loop: CASSLSRGVGNSPLHF. The CDR3 nucleotides are TGTGCCAGCAGTTTGTCCAGGGGAGTCGGGAATTCACCCCTCCACTTT.

This chain uses TRBV6-6 with TRBJ2-7; 12 bases match TRBD2. The trim removed 6 bases at V and 2 bases at J, leaving 2 bases unmatched. The CDR3 totals 14 residues. Germline assignment: CDR1 MNHNY and CDR2 SVGAGI (reference sequence). CDR3 region: CASSWTSGTYEQYF. CDR3 nucleotides: TGTGCCAGCAGCTGGACTAGCGGGACCTACGAGCAGTACTTC.

V gene TRBV10-1 combines with J gene TRBJ2-7; 12 bases fit TRBD2. Germline assignment: CDR1 WNHNN and CDR2 SYGVQD (reference sequence). The V gene end was trimmed by 0 bases and the J gene end by 6 bases; junction bases not matched to a gene: 0. The CDR3 has 14 residues. The CDR3 bases are TGCGCCAGCAGTGAGTCGACTAGCGGGAGCGAGCAGTACTTC. This translates into CASSESTSGSEQYF.

The chain joins TRBV5-6 to TRBJ1-1, with D unresolved. V lost 9 bases and J 1 base, leaving 13 bases between the germline ends. The CDR3 is 13 residues long. Germline V gene data show CDR1 as SGHDT and CDR2 as YYEEEE. CDR3 bases: TGTGCCACCAAGAGAGGGAGGAACACTGAAGCTTTCTTT. It is translated as CATKRGRNTEAFF.

The chain employs TRBV18 and TRBJ2-7; D is unresolved. The germline V gene encodes CDR1 KGHSH and CDR2 LQKENI. This CDR3 region has 14 residues. V was clipped by 1 base and J by 2 bases, with 9 bases between them. The CDR3 is CASSPQRTTYEQYF. The CDR3 DNA reads TGTGCCAGCTCACCACAGCGAACCACCTACGAGCAGTACTTC.

This chain joins TRBV5-4 and TRBJ2-3; 8 positions agree with TRBD2. Trimming at V came to 2 bases and at J to 4 bases, leaving 9 bases not matched to a gene. Germline V lookup: CDR1 SGHNT, CDR2 YYREEE (reference sequence). CDR3 length equals 16 residues. The CDR3 sequence: CASSFLAGEGPDTQYF. For the CDR3, the DNA is TGTGCCAGCAGCTTTCTAGCGGGCGAGGGACCAGATACGCAGTATTTT.

The chain links TRBV4-1 to TRBJ2-4, with unresolved D. Trimming shortened V by 1 base and J by 2 bases, and 18 bases separated the two germline ends. This CDR3 comprises 18 residues. CDR1 and CDR2 from the germline V gene are MGHRA and YSYEKL. The CDR3 bases are TGCGCCAGCAGCCAAGGAGAGATCCTCGGAGTAACCAAAAACATTCAGTACTTC. Translating it yields CASSQGEILGVTKNIQYF.

The rearrangement links TRBV6-1 to TRBJ2-4; D is unresolved. Germline CDR1 is MNHNS and CDR2 is SASEGT. The CDR3 totals 15 residues. V lost 3 bases and J lost 0, with 9 bases in between. The CDR3 spells CASSETSGAKNIQYF. CDR3 coding DNA: TGTGCCAGCAGTGAGACATCAGGAGCCAAAAACATTCAGTACTTC.

The chain employs TRBV28 and TRBJ2-1, with D possibly being TRBD2 (6 bases). Germline V gene sequence: CDR1 MDHEN, CDR2 SYDVKM. The CDR3 runs 14 residues. V was cut by 2 bases and J by 9 bases, with 14 bases left in between. CDR3 DNA: TGTGCCAGCAGTTTACGGGGGTGGGATGGTGAGCAGTTCTTC. Residues: CASSLRGWDGEQFF.

The chain has TRBV6-6 and TRBJ2-5, with D possibly being TRBD2 (6 bases). The CDR3 is 16 amino acids. Trimming took off 5 bases at V and 5 bases at J, with 21 bases between the two ends. CDR1 and CDR2 from the germline V gene are MNHNY and SVGAGI (reference sequence). CDR3 region: CASSPKRRGSSETQYF. The CDR3 region has the DNA TGTGCCAGCAGTCCCAAAAGGCGGGGATCCAGCGAGACCCAGTACTTC.

This chain connects TRBV4-1 to TRBJ1-1; D gene uncertain. Trimming removed 4 bases from V and 10 bases from J, with 13 bases in between. CDR3 length equals 12 residues. CDR1 MGHRA and CDR2 YSYEKL come from the germline V gene. CDR3 DNA: TGCGCCAGCAGCCGCGGCTCTAGAGCAGCTTTCTTT. Translation gives CASSRGSRAAFF.

This chain uses TRBV29-1 with TRBJ2-7; tentatively, D is TRBD1 (5 bases). The germline CDR1 and CDR2 sequences are SQVTM and ANQGSEA. The CDR3 length is 16 residues. Deletions cut 2 bases from V and 0 bases from J, with 17 bases between. CDR3 region: CSVESPSDRSSYEQYF. CDR3 nucleotide sequence: TGCAGCGTTGAAAGCCCATCCGACAGAAGCTCCTACGAGCAGTACTTC.

The gene calls are TRBV30 and TRBJ2-7, with 9 bases aligning to TRBD2. Germline CDR1 and CDR2: GTSNPN and SVGIG (reference sequence). CDR3 size: 16 residues. The trim removed 5 bases at V and 7 bases at J, leaving 18 bases unmatched. CDR3 protein: CAWGATGTSRIREQYF. Written as DNA, the CDR3 is TGTGCCTGGGGAGCAACCGGGACTAGCCGTATCCGGGAGCAGTACTTC.

As to this clone: The same CDR3 can be traced to other DNA sequences in this sample. This rearrangement joins TRBV2 to TRBJ1-2; D not resolved. From germline, CDR1 is SNHLY and CDR2 FYNNEI. The CDR3 is 11 residues long. The ends were cut back, 5 bases at V and 4 bases at J, with 5 bases in the middle. The CDR3 sequence is CASSLSYGYTF. Written as DNA, the CDR3 is TGTGCCAGCAGTCTGAGCTATGGCTACACCTTC.

This clone came up once. The chain couples TRBV5-1 to TRBJ1-6, with 7 bases fitting TRBD1. The germline gives CDR1 SGHRS, CDR2 YFSETQ. This CDR3 has 16 amino acids. V lost 3 bases and J lost 8; bases outside the gene matches: 11. CDR3 residues: CASSSDLGQGDSPLHF. The DNA for the CDR3 is TGCGCCAGCAGCTCCGACCTTGGGCAGGGGGATTCACCCCTCCACTTT.

The chain couples TRBV18 to TRBJ2-1; TRBD2 matches at 10 bases. V lost 2 bases, J lost 6 bases, and 4 bases stayed unmatched. The CDR3 sequence is 15 residues long. Germline lookup yields CDR1 KGHSH and CDR2 LQKENI. The CDR3 nucleotides are TGTGCCAGCTCACCAGGAGCGGGAGGGCCCAATGAGCAGTTCTTC. As protein: CASSPGAGGPNEQFF. The complete variable domain, with remaining parts taken from reference TRBV18 and TRBJ2-1, reads NAGVMQNPRHLVRRRGQEARLRCSPMKGHSHVYWYRQLPEEGLKFMVYLQKENIIDESGMPKERFSAEFPKEGPSILRIQQVVRGDSAAYFCASSPGAGGPNEQFFGPGTRLTVL.

A remark on this clone: Other DNA variants within this sample encode the same CDR3. V gene TRBV9 combines with J gene TRBJ2-1, with 8 bases identical to TRBD2. V lost 3 bases and J lost 5; bases outside the gene matches: 7. The germline V gene encodes CDR1 SGDLS and CDR2 YYNGEE. The CDR3 runs 15 residues. CDR3 nucleotides: TGTGCCAGCAGCGCATCCGGTAGCGGGAACAATGAGCAGTTCTTC. Amino acid sequence: CASSASGSGNNEQFF.

In this sample, this clone turned up once. This chain uses TRBV28 with TRBJ2-7; perhaps TRBD1 as D (6 bases). Trimming took off 3 bases at V and 3 bases at J, with 15 bases between the two ends. The germline gives CDR1 MDHEN, CDR2 SYDVKM. The CDR3 runs to 15 residues. The CDR3 sequence is CASSLVGKQGYEQYF. The CDR3 DNA reads as TGTGCCAGCAGTTTGGTTGGCAAACAGGGCTACGAGCAGTACTTC.

This clone was found a few times. V is TRBV18 and J is TRBJ2-1; 7 bases agree with TRBD2. V was clipped by 6 bases and J by 12 bases; unmatched bases: 5. The CDR3 spans 11 residues. Germline loops: CDR1 KGHSH, CDR2 LQKENI. The CDR3 loop is CASSQGGLQFF. DNA of the CDR3: TGTGCCAGCTCCCAGGGAGGGTTGCAGTTCTTC.

The chain recombines TRBV19 with TRBJ1-5; 8 bases match TRBD1. The CDR3 spans 14 residues. Trimming took 4 bases from V and 5 from J; bases not matched to a gene: 4. Germline CDR1 LNHDA, CDR2 SQIVND (reference sequence). CDR3 nucleotides: TGTGCCAGTAGTACGCGACAGGGGTATCAGCCCCAGCATTTT. Translated: CASSTRQGYQPQHF.

This clone was recorded only once. The chain joins TRBV30 to TRBJ2-3; D might be TRBD2 (5 bases). The germline V and J ends were trimmed by 2 bases and 1 base, with 10 bases remaining between them. Per the germline V gene, CDR1 is GTSNPN and CDR2 is SVGIG (reference sequence). This CDR3 is 14 amino acids long. CDR3 region: CAWSLTGGTDTQYF. CDR3 DNA: TGTGCCTGGAGTCTTACCGGGGGCACAGATACGCAGTATTTT.

The V call is TRBV7-9, the J call TRBJ2-7, with 9 bases matching TRBD2. V was clipped by 6 bases and J by 4 bases; unmatched bases: 10. Germline V gene lookup returns CDR1 SEHNR and CDR2 FQNEAQ (reference sequence). This CDR3 is 15 amino acids long. CDR3 loop: CASSPHGLAPYEQYF. The DNA of the CDR3 is TGTGCCAGCAGTCCGCATGGACTAGCGCCTTACGAGCAGTACTTC.

The chain joins TRBV4-1 to TRBJ2-7; TRBD2 aligns across 14 bases. Germline CDR1 reads MGHRA; CDR2 reads YSYEKL. After removal of 4 bases from V and 2 bases from J, the junction contained 4 bases not matched to a gene. There are 16 residues in the CDR3. The CDR3 DNA sequence: TGCGCCAGCAGCCTATGGGGACTAGCGGGAGCCTACGAGCAGTACTTC. Translating gives CASSLWGLAGAYEQYF.

J is TRBJ2-7 and V is TRBV4-3, with D perhaps matching TRBD2 (6 bases). CDR3 size: 16 residues. V was shortened by 1 base and J by 0 bases, with 13 bases between the two germline ends. Germline V CDR1 and CDR2: LGHNA, YSLEER. The CDR3 bases are TGCGCCAGCAGCCAAGGATCTAGCGCGAGCTCCTACGAGCAGTACTTC. Encoded protein: CASSQGSSASSYEQYF.

The gene calls are TRBV25-1 and TRBJ1-4, with D perhaps TRBD1 (5 bases). V lost 1 base to trimming and J lost 6 bases, with 12 bases between them. The CDR3 runs 15 residues. From germline, CDR1 is MGHDK and CDR2 SYGVNS. The CDR3: CASSELGGRDEKLFF. The CDR3 DNA sequence: TGTGCCAGCAGTGAATTGGGCGGCAGGGATGAAAAACTGTTTTTT.

V usage is TRBV28 and J usage is TRBJ1-5, with D perhaps matching TRBD1 (5 bases). V was pared by 9 bases and J by 1 base, with 19 bases between. Germline V CDR1 and CDR2: MDHEN, SYDVKM. The CDR3 has 16 amino acids. The CDR3 loop reads CASHGEGAGSNQPQHF. CDR3 sequence (DNA): TGTGCCAGTCATGGAGAAGGGGCGGGGAGCAATCAGCCCCAGCATTTT.

The V call is TRBV28, the J call TRBJ1-5; D may be TRBD1 (5 bases). CDR1 and CDR2 from the germline V gene are MDHEN and SYDVKM. The CDR3 covers 13 residues. V was clipped by 5 bases and J by 6 bases, with 11 bases between them. CDR3 amino acids: CASSPPGGQPQHF. The CDR3 DNA sequence: TGTGCCAGCAGTCCCCCGGGGGGTCAGCCCCAGCATTTT. The variable domain in full, completed from reference TRBV28 and TRBJ1-5, reads DVKVTQSSRYLVKRTGEKVFLECVQDMDHENMFWYRQDPGLGLRLIYFSYDVKMKEKGDIPEGYSVSREKKERFSLILESASTNQTSMYLCASSPPGGQPQHFGDGTRLSIL.